This is a list of T cell receptor beta chains from one sample in a study of T cell repertoires in cytomegalovirus infection. Each CDR3 protein gets one entry after TCRdb re-called the reads with MiXCR. The data show about 530,000 distinct CDR3 sequences, about 25% seen once. Sequencing input: PBMCs. Every receptor here comes from a human donor in good health (CMV status not recorded). Some clones in this sample may be carry-over from other donors' samples. The CDR3 runs from the conserved cysteine through the conserved F or W. A D gene is named only where the DNA matches it firmly. Size is stated for part of the rows, as once, few or many counts, or as a class when the clone is expanded.

CDR3 DNA: TGTGCCAGCAGCAGCGACTTGGCTAGCGGGAGCGTAAAGACCCAGTACTTC; CDR3 protein: CASSSDLASGSVKTQYF; V gene: TRBV11-2; J gene: TRBJ2-5; D gene: TRBD2; clone size: once
CDR3 DNA: TGTGCCAGCAGCTTAGGTGGGGGGCCCATCTATGGCTACACCTTC; CDR3 protein: CASSLGGGPIYGYTF; V gene: TRBV7-9; J gene: TRBJ1-2; D gene: -; clone size: many
CDR3 DNA: TGTGCCAGCAGCGTTAGCGGGGGGAACACCGGGGAGCTGTTTTTT; CDR3 protein: CASSVSGGNTGELFF; V gene: TRBV7-2; J gene: TRBJ2-2; D gene: TRBD2; clone size: few
CDR3 DNA: TGTGCCAGCAGACGCGACGGGGCGGCCGGGGAGCTGTTTTTT; CDR3 protein: CASRRDGAAGELFF; V gene: TRBV7-2; J gene: TRBJ2-2; D gene: -; clone size: few
CDR3 DNA: TGTGCCATCAGTGAGTCCCAGGACAGAGAAGCTTTCTTT; CDR3 protein: CAISESQDREAFF; V gene: TRBV10-3; J gene: TRBJ1-1; D gene: -; clone size: few
CDR3 DNA: TGCGCCAGCAGCTTCGGGGGCACCCCACAAGAGACCCAGTACTTC; CDR3 protein: CASSFGGTPQETQYF; V gene: TRBV5-1; J gene: TRBJ2-5; D gene: -; clone size: -
CDR3 DNA: TGTGCCAGCGCAAGGCAGGGGGGGAACTATGGCTACACCTTC; CDR3 protein: CASARQGGNYGYTF; V gene: TRBV5-4; J gene: TRBJ1-2; D gene: TRBD1; clone size: -
CDR3 DNA: TGTGCCAGCAGCAAACAGAGCCTAGCCAAAAACATTCAGTACTTC; CDR3 protein: CASSKQSLAKNIQYF; V gene: TRBV6-2/TRBV6-3; J gene: TRBJ2-4; D gene: -; clone size: few
CDR3 DNA: TGTGCCAGCAGCCCCTCGGGGGTTAGCTCCTACAATGAGCAGTTCTTC; CDR3 protein: CASSPSGVSSYNEQFF; V gene: TRBV28; J gene: TRBJ2-1; D gene: -; clone size: -
CDR3 DNA: TGTGCCAGCAGCCCCCGACTAGCGGGAGTCGATGAGCAGTTCTTC; CDR3 protein: CASSPRLAGVDEQFF; V gene: TRBV11-2; J gene: TRBJ2-1; D gene: TRBD2; clone size: many
CDR3 DNA: TGTGCCAGCACCCAAATGGAAGGACTAGCGGGAGTCAATGAGCAGTTCTTC; CDR3 protein: CASTQMEGLAGVNEQFF; V gene: TRBV28; J gene: TRBJ2-1; D gene: TRBD2; clone size: few
CDR3 DNA: TGCGCCAGCAGCCAAGGGGGCTCTAGCGGCGTAAACACCGGGGAGCTGTTTTTT; CDR3 protein: CASSQGGSSGVNTGELFF; V gene: TRBV4-3; J gene: TRBJ2-2; D gene: TRBD2; clone size: few
CDR3 DNA: TGTGCCAGCAGCTTAGGCGGGACTCGAACCGGGGAGCTGTTTTTT; CDR3 protein: CASSLGGTRTGELFF; V gene: TRBV7-2; J gene: TRBJ2-2; D gene: -; clone size: many
CDR3 DNA: TGTGCCAGCTTCTCGGGGGTGGGGTCCAAAGGCGAGCAGTACTTC; CDR3 protein: CASFSGVGSKGEQYF; V gene: TRBV7-9; J gene: TRBJ2-7; D gene: -; clone size: few
CDR3 DNA: TGTGCCAGCAGTAAGAGGGAATTGCAGTACTTC; CDR3 protein: CASSKRELQYF; V gene: TRBV12-3/TRBV12-4; J gene: TRBJ2-7; D gene: -; clone size: few
CDR3 DNA: TGTGCCAGCAGCTTAGGCCCCCCCGCAGGGGGATACGAGCAGTACTTC; CDR3 protein: CASSLGPPAGGYEQYF; V gene: TRBV7-2; J gene: TRBJ2-7; D gene: TRBD1; clone size: few
CDR3 DNA: TGTGCCAGCAGCTTAGTGGGTTCTCGGTACTCTGAAGCTTTCTTT; CDR3 protein: CASSLVGSRYSEAFF; V gene: TRBV7-2; J gene: TRBJ1-1; D gene: -; clone size: -
CDR3 DNA: TGTGCCAGCAGCCGTTGGCCGGCGGGAGGGCCTAGGAATGAGCAGTTCTTC; CDR3 protein: CASSRWPAGGPRNEQFF; V gene: TRBV5-6; J gene: TRBJ2-1; D gene: TRBD2; clone size: -
CDR3 DNA: TGTGCCAGCAGCTCCCAAGTTCGGGGTGGGGGGCAGCCCCAGCATTTT; CDR3 protein: CASSSQVRGGGQPQHF; V gene: TRBV7-2; J gene: TRBJ1-5; D gene: -; clone size: medium-sized
CDR3 DNA: TGTGCCAGCAGCTTACCTAGCGGGAGGCGTCTCGGCTCCTACAATGAGCAGTTCTTC; CDR3 protein: CASSLPSGRRLGSYNEQFF; V gene: TRBV7-2; J gene: TRBJ2-1; D gene: TRBD2; clone size: few
CDR3 DNA: TGCACTACCTGGGCTGGGAACACTGAAGCTTTCTTT; CDR3 protein: CTTWAGNTEAFF; V gene: TRBV29-1; J gene: TRBJ1-1; D gene: -; clone size: -
CDR3 DNA: TGTGCCAGCAGACGACCGTCAACTAATGAAAAACTGTTTTTT; CDR3 protein: CASRRPSTNEKLFF; V gene: TRBV6-5; J gene: TRBJ1-4; D gene: -; clone size: -
CDR3 DNA: TGTGCCACCAGCAGAGCGCACAACACTGATGGAGCTTTCTTT; CDR3 protein: CATSRAHNTDGAFF; V gene: TRBV15; J gene: TRBJ1-1; D gene: -; clone size: -
CDR3 DNA: TGTGCCAGCACCAATCGAGCGGGTGAGCAGTTCTTC; CDR3 protein: CASTNRAGEQFF; V gene: TRBV6-2/TRBV6-3; J gene: TRBJ2-1; D gene: -; clone size: many
CDR3 DNA: TGTGCCAGCAGCTTAGACCTAAATACGCAGTATTTT; CDR3 protein: CASSLDLNTQYF; V gene: TRBV11-2; J gene: TRBJ2-3; D gene: -; clone size: few
CDR3 DNA: TGCGCCAGCAGTCATGACAGCGAGCAGTACTTC; CDR3 protein: CASSHDSEQYF; V gene: TRBV4-3; J gene: TRBJ2-7; D gene: -; clone size: few
CDR3 DNA: TGCAGCGTCGGGCCCCGGGAGACCCAGTACTTC; CDR3 protein: CSVGPRETQYF; V gene: TRBV29-1; J gene: TRBJ2-5; D gene: -; clone size: -
CDR3 DNA: TGTGCCAGCAGCTCCGGCGGGAGCGTCTACAATGAGCAGTTCTTC; CDR3 protein: CASSSGGSVYNEQFF; V gene: TRBV7-9; J gene: TRBJ2-1; D gene: TRBD2; clone size: many
CDR3 DNA: TGTGCCAGCAGCTCCCCACCTGGACAGGGCAACTCACCCCTCCACTTT; CDR3 protein: CASSSPPGQGNSPLHF; V gene: TRBV7-4; J gene: TRBJ1-6; D gene: TRBD1; clone size: -
CDR3 DNA: TGTGCCAGCAGTTACTCGTATAGGCGGGACGCCGATACGCAGTATTTT; CDR3 protein: CASSYSYRRDADTQYF; V gene: TRBV6-5; J gene: TRBJ2-3; D gene: -; clone size: -
CDR3 DNA: TGTGCCACCAGTGACCCTCCGGCCTTGGGGTACACCTTC; CDR3 protein: CATSDPPALGYTF; V gene: TRBV24-1; J gene: TRBJ1-2; D gene: -; clone size: -